This T cell receptor (beta chain) was obtained from a study of cytomegalovirus exposure and HLA in healthy donors. Regarding the study as a whole: Within a later analysis, the majority of CMV-associated TCR beta chains appeared HLA-restricted. There were a few CMV-associated chains whose specificity for CMV antigens was confirmed in vitro. Later on, a genetic analysis was performed. It linked a missense variant in DCLRE1C with V- and J-gene trimming of TCR beta.

The CDR3 extends over 16 amino acids. Vbeta (60) and Jbeta (13) primers were used in the PCR. The assay was immunoSEQ multiplex PCR, and TCRdb's table has in-frame clones only and misses some. The table shows almost 85,000 clones, with approximately 78% occurring only once. As concerns this clone: Antigen: not known.

The sequence was collected from a male donor in good health and CMV-seropositive. Material: PBMCs. The rearrangement uses TRBV21-1 and TRBJ2-2; TRBD2, the D gene given by the table, was not confirmed from the DNA. TRBV21-1 is a pseudogene segment. The CDR3 protein is CASSNPSGTNTGELFF. The CDR3 region has the DNA TGTGCCAGCAGCAACCCTAGCGGGACGAACACCGGGGAGCTGTTTTTT.